These 18 T cell receptor beta chains came from one sample sequenced in a study of blood T cell repertoires in COVID-19. Repertoires were generated with immunoSEQ multiplex PCR, while TCRdb's copy carries only in-frame clones and drops some. The repertoire holds about 26,000 clones, with approximately 90% as singletons. Sequencing was carried out using peripheral blood. The receptor set was obtained from a human donor in a cohort sampled during active COVID-19.

In the case of this clone: Other nucleotide sequences from this sample produce the same CDR3. The chain combines TRBV19 with TRBJ1-2; a possible D gene is TRBD1 (6 bases). Germline V gives CDR1 LNHDA, CDR2 SQIVND (reference sequence). This CDR3 region has 13 residues. The V end was cut by 7 bases, the J end by 5 bases, with 14 bases between. DNA for the CDR3: TGTGCCAGTAACCCGCCCCAGGGGTATGGCTACACCTTC. Its protein product is CASNPPQGYGYTF.

The CDR3 spells CASSRELVSGELFF. For the CDR3, the DNA is TGCGCCAGCAGCCGGGAGTTGGTCTCCGGGGAGCTGTTTTTT. This chain uses TRBV5-1 with TRBJ2-2; possibly TRBD2 for D (6 bases). In germline, CDR1 is SGHRS, CDR2 YFSETQ. V was trimmed by 4 bases and J by 6 bases, leaving 13 bases between them. This CDR3 has 14 amino acids.

V gene TRBV3-1 (or the pseudogene TRBV3-2) combines with J gene TRBJ2-7; 14 positions match TRBD2. Trimming at V came to 1 base and at J to 4 bases, leaving 0 bases not matched to a gene. The CDR3 totals 15 residues. Germline V lookup: CDR1 LGHDT, CDR2 YNNKEL (reference sequence). The CDR3 DNA follows: TGTGCCAGCAGCCAAGGGACTAGCGGGAGGTACGAGCAGTACTTC. The encoded protein is CASSQGTSGRYEQYF.

CDR3 residues: CASSKGQVGETQYF. As DNA, the CDR3 is TGCGCCAGCAGCAAAGGACAGGTCGGGGAGACCCAGTACTTC. V usage is TRBV5-1 and J usage is TRBJ2-5; 7 bases fit TRBD1. This CDR3 spans 14 amino acids. V was clipped by 4 bases and J by 5 bases; unmatched bases: 8. Germline loops: CDR1 SGHRS, CDR2 YFSETQ.

This clone was observed a handful of times. The J gene is TRBJ2-1, the V gene TRBV27; 7 bases agree with TRBD1. The V gene end was trimmed by 5 bases and the J gene end by 6 bases; junction bases not matched to a gene: 10. CDR1 and CDR2 from the germline V gene are MNHEY and SMNVEV (reference sequence). This CDR3 has 15 residues. In DNA, the CDR3 is TGTGCCAGCAGTCCCTACCGGGACAGTTCCAATGAGCAGTTCTTC. As protein: CASSPYRDSSNEQFF.

The chain employs TRBV5-1 and TRBJ2-3; 14 bases match TRBD2. CDR1 is SGHRS and CDR2 is YFSETQ in the germline V gene. This CDR3 contains 16 residues. J lost 3 bases, V lost 4 bases, and 4 bases had no gene match. The CDR3 loop reads CASSPRLAGGTDTQYF. DNA of the CDR3: TGCGCCAGCAGCCCACGACTAGCGGGAGGGACAGATACGCAGTATTTT.

The V call is TRBV19, the J call TRBJ2-2; D remains unclear. This CDR3 is 15 amino acids long. V dropped 7 bases and J dropped 7 bases, with 19 bases sitting between them. Germline CDR1 reads LNHDA; CDR2 reads SQIVND (reference sequence). The CDR3 DNA follows: TGTGCCAGTACCCCCCAAATCGCTCTGAGCGGGGAGCTGTTTTTT. Translating it yields CASTPQIALSGELFF.

The gene calls are TRBV11-3 and TRBJ2-2; 9 bases agree with TRBD2. Germline V gene data show CDR1 as SGHNT and CDR2 as YENEEA. J gave up 3 bases and V 1 base, and 0 bases lay outside the gene matches. CDR3 size: 15 residues. This CDR3 reads CASSLGGRDTGELFF. Written as DNA, the CDR3 is TGTGCCAGCAGCTTAGGCGGGAGGGACACCGGGGAGCTGTTTTTT.

The chain recombines TRBV4-1 with TRBJ2-2; D is ambiguous. Trimming removed 2 bases at V and 6 bases at J, with 7 bases between. This CDR3 spans 13 amino acids. Germline-derived CDR1 and CDR2 are MGHRA and YSYEKL. CDR3 protein: CASSQTHAGELFF. Written as DNA, the CDR3 is TGCGCCAGCAGCCAAACACACGCCGGGGAGCTGTTTTTT.

This chain uses TRBV30 with TRBJ1-1; 9 nucleotides align to TRBD1. The CDR3 length is 13 residues. The germline gives CDR1 GTSNPN, CDR2 SVGIG (reference sequence). The trim removed 2 bases at V and 5 bases at J, leaving 3 bases unmatched. In DNA, the CDR3 is TGTGCCTGGAGTCGACAGGGGGATACTGAAGCTTTCTTT. It is translated as CAWSRQGDTEAFF.

The chain employs TRBV27 and TRBJ2-7; 11 nucleotides agree with TRBD2. Germline lookup yields CDR1 MNHEY and CDR2 SMNVEV (reference sequence). This CDR3 is 15 amino acids long. V was pared by 6 bases and J by 3 bases, with 7 bases of the junction left unmatched. CDR3 in amino acids: CASSRPGLAVYEQYF. The CDR3 coding sequence is TGTGCCAGCAGCCGACCGGGACTAGCGGTCTACGAGCAGTACTTC.

The V gene is TRBV4-1, the J gene TRBJ1-2; 9 nucleotides agree with TRBD1. From germline, CDR1 is MGHRA and CDR2 YSYEKL. The CDR3 is 15 residues long. Unmatched junction bases numbered 7, after V lost 4 bases and J lost 4 bases. As DNA, the CDR3 is TGCGCCAGCAGCCCCGGGACAGGGATTATCTATGGCTACACCTTC. Its translation is CASSPGTGIIYGYTF.

The J gene is TRBJ2-3, the V gene TRBV3-1 (or the pseudogene TRBV3-2), with TRBD2 as a possible D gene (6 bases). The ends were cut back, 1 base at V and 2 bases at J, with 13 bases in the middle. Germline lookup yields CDR1 LGHDT and CDR2 YNNKEL (reference sequence). The CDR3 sequence is 16 residues long. This CDR3 reads CASSQGPGRNTDTQYF. For the CDR3, the DNA is TGTGCCAGCAGCCAAGGGCCAGGGAGGAACACAGATACGCAGTATTTT.

The chain couples TRBV3-1 (or the pseudogene TRBV3-2) to TRBJ2-3, with D tentatively TRBD2 (7 bases). CDR1 is LGHDT, CDR2 YNNKEL, per germline (reference sequence). The CDR3 loop spans 16 amino acids. V was clipped by 1 base and J by 2 bases, with 13 bases between them. This chain's CDR3 is CASSQAAGAYTDTQYF. The CDR3 region has the DNA TGTGCCAGCAGCCAAGCGGCGGGGGCCTACACAGATACGCAGTATTTT.

The chain recombines TRBV2 with TRBJ2-5; 8 positions match TRBD2. Germline V lookup: CDR1 SNHLY, CDR2 FYNNEI. The CDR3 totals 14 residues. V lost 6 bases, J lost 5 bases, and 8 bases stayed unmatched. The CDR3 loop is CASRGTRLLETQYF. CDR3 sequence (DNA): TGTGCCAGCAGAGGGACTAGGCTCCTGGAGACCCAGTACTTC.

The genes are TRBV5-5 and TRBJ2-3, with TRBD2 identical over 9 bases. The ends lost 4 bases at V and 2 bases at J; junction bases unmatched: 11. From germline, CDR1 is SGHKS and CDR2 YYEKEE (reference sequence). The CDR3 has 17 amino acids. The CDR3 nucleotides read TGTGCCAGCAGCCGTAGCGGGAGCGGTACTACCACAGATACGCAGTATTTT. Amino acids: CASSRSGSGTTTDTQYF.

The rearrangement links TRBV28 to TRBJ1-5; 11 nucleotides agree with TRBD1. Germline V gene data show CDR1 as MDHEN and CDR2 as SYDVKM. The CDR3 is 17 residues long. Trimming cost V 6 bases and J 6 bases; bases outside gene matches: 13. CDR3 residues: CASRITEGTGGGQPQHF. The CDR3 DNA follows: TGTGCCAGCAGAATCACTGAAGGGACAGGGGGTGGTCAGCCCCAGCATTTT.

The chain combines TRBV10-3 with TRBJ2-2, with a possible D match to TRBD2 (7 bases). Germline V gene data show CDR1 as ENHRY and CDR2 as SYGVKD. This CDR3 region has 17 residues. V was clipped by 9 bases and J by 4 bases, with 24 bases between them. The CDR3 region has the DNA TGTGCCATAAAAACCGGAGGAGGGGGGGCCGGCACCGGGGAGCTGTTTTTT. Translating it yields CAIKTGGGGAGTGELFF.